Below, one TCR beta chain is given with its context. The antigen is undetermined. Trimming left V 3 bases short and J 4 bases short, with 16 bases between. The CDR3 contains 15 residues. Germline V gene data show CDR1 as SGHNT and CDR2 as YYREEE (reference sequence). The sample is drawn from a study of cytomegalovirus exposure and HLA in healthy donors. Points from the study as a whole: TCR beta V- and J-gene trimming, according to a later analysis, was linked to a missense DCLRE1C variant.

The PCR employed 60 Vbeta primers together with 13 Jbeta primers. Produced via immunoSEQ multiplex PCR; TCRdb's table is partial and in-frame only. The table includes 160,000 or so clones, over 70% detected once. The chain employs TRBV5-4 and TRBJ1-2; tentative D call: TRBD1 (6 bases). The sequencing input was PBMCs. This receptor was identified in a middle-aged man in good health and CMV-seronegative. CDR3 sequence (DNA): TGTGCCAGCAGCTCAAACAGGGTCTCGGGCTATGGCTACACCTTC. It specifies CASSSNRVSGYGYTF.